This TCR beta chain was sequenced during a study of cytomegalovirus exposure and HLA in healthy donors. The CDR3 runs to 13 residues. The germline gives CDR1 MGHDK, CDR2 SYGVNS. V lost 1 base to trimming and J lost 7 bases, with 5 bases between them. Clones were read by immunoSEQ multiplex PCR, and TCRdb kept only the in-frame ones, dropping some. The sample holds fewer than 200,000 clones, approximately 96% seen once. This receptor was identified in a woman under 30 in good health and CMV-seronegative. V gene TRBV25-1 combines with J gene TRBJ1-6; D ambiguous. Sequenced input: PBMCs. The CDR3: CASSELENSPLHF. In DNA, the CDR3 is TGTGCCAGCAGTGAATTAGAGAATTCACCCCTCCACTTT. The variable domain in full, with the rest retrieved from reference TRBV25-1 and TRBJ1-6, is EADIYQTPRYLVIGTGKKITLECSQTMGHDKMYWYQQDPGMELHLIHYSYGVNSTEKGDLSSESTVSRIRTEHFPLTLESARPSHTSQYLCASSELENSPLHFGNGTRLTVT.